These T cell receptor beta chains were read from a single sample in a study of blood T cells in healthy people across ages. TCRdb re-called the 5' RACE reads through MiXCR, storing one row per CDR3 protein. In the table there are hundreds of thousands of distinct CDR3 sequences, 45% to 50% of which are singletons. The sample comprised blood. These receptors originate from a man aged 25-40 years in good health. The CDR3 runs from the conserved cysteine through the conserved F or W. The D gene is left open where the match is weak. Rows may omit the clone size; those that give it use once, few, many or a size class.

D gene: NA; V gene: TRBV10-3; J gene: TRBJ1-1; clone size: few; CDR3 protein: CAISESRGPTEAFF; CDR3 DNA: TGTGCCATCAGTGAGTCGAGAGGGCCCACTGAAGCTTTCTTT
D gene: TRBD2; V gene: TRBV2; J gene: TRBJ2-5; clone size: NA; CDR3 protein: CASSRASGVETQYF; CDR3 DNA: TGTGCCAGCAGTAGGGCTAGCGGAGTAGAGACCCAGTACTTC
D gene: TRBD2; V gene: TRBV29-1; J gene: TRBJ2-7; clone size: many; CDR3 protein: CSVESSGTYEQYF; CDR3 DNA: TGCAGCGTTGAGTCTAGCGGAACCTACGAGCAGTACTTC
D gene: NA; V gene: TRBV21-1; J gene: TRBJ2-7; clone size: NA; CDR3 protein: CASSKARALSYEQYF; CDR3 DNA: TGTGCCAGCAGCAAAGCCCGGGCCCTATCCTACGAGCAGTACTTC
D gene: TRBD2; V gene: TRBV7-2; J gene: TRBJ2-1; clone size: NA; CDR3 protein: CASSLVIVTSTHNEQFF; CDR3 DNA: TGTGCCAGCAGCTTAGTGATTGTGACTAGCACCCACAATGAGCAGTTCTTC
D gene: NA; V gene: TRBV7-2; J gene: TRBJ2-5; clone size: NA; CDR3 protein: CASSLAIGAGAETQYF; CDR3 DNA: TGTGCCAGCAGCTTAGCAATCGGGGCAGGGGCGGAGACCCAGTACTTC
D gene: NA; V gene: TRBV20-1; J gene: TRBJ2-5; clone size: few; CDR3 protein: CSARDAQGKETQYF; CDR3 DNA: TGCAGTGCTAGAGATGCCCAGGGGAAAGAGACCCAGTACTTC
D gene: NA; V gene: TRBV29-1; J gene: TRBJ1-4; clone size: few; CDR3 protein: CSVLAREWEKLFF; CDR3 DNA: TGCAGCGTTCTCGCCAGGGAGTGGGAAAAACTGTTTTTT
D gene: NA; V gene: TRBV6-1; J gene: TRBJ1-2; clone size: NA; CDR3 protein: CASSEAGPLNGYTF; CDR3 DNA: TGTGCCAGCAGTGAAGCTGGCCCGCTAAATGGCTACACCTTC
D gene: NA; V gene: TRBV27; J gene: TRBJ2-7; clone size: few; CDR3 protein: CASRGSREQYF; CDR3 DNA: TGTGCCAGTCGCGGGTCACGCGAGCAGTACTTC